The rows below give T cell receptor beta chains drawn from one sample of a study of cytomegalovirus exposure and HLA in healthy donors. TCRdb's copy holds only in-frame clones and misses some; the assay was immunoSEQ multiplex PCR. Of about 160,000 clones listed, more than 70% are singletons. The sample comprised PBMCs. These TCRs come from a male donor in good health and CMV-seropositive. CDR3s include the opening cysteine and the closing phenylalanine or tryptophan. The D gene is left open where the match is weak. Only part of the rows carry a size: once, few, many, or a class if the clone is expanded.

TGTGCCAGCAGTTACGACCCAGGGCGCAATGAGCAGTTCTTC | CASSYDPGRNEQFF | . | . | TRBJ2-1 | TRBV6-6
TGCGCCAGCAGCTTGGCCCTAGTGGTCAACAATGAGCAGTTCTTC | CASSLALVVNNEQFF | once | . | TRBJ2-1 | TRBV5-1
TGTGCCAGCAGTTACAGCCCCGGGGACAGTAATTTTTATAATTCACCCCTCCACTTT | CASSYSPGDSNFYNSPLHF | once | TRBD1 | TRBJ1-6 | TRBV6-8
TGTGCCAGCAGTGACTTCAAGAACACCGGGGAGCTGTTTTTT | CASSDFKNTGELFF | . | . | TRBJ2-2 | TRBV6-4
TGTGCCAGCAGCCTAGACAGGGCCAGCAATCAGCCCCAGCATTTT | CASSLDRASNQPQHF | . | TRBD1 | TRBJ1-5 | TRBV5-4
TGTGCCAGCAGCTTAAATTTTGGGCCGCCACCCCTCCACTTT | CASSLNFGPPPLHF | . | . | TRBJ1-6 | TRBV13
TGTGCCAGCAGCGTCGGGACAGGGGGCGGAAGCCCCCAGCATTTT | CASSVGTGGGSPQHF | . | TRBD1 | TRBJ1-5 | TRBV9
TGTGCCAGCAGCGTAGATCCCCCAGCGGGAGCGGCAGATACGCAGTATTTT | CASSVDPPAGAADTQYF | . | TRBD2 | TRBJ2-3 | TRBV9
TGTTCCAGCAGCTTAGCAGCGGTAGAGGCCCTCCACTTT | CSSSLAAVEALHF | . | . | TRBJ1-6 | TRBV7-9
TGCGGGGAGGGGGGGAACTATGGCTACACCTTC | CGEGGNYGYTF | . | . | TRBJ1-2 | TRBV29-1
TGTGCCAGCAGTTACCAATGGGACTCCGTCGGCTACACCTTC | CASSYQWDSVGYTF | . | . | TRBJ1-2 | TRBV6-5
TGTTCCAGCATCACAGGGTTCACAGATACGCAGTATTTT | CSSITGFTDTQYF | few | . | TRBJ2-3 | TRBV7-9
TGTGCCAGCAGTTTCTTCAATCAGCCCCAGCATTTT | CASSFFNQPQHF | . | . | TRBJ1-5 | TRBV27
TGTGCTAGTGGCCCTTCTGGGGCTGCCGGTGGCTACACCTTC | CASGPSGAAGGYTF | once | . | TRBJ1-2 | TRBV12-5
TGTGCCAGTAGTACTTCGGGTGCAGGGACCTACGAGCAGTACTTC | CASSTSGAGTYEQYF | . | . | TRBJ2-7 | TRBV19
TGTGCCAGCAGTGACCTTTTAGCGGGTGGGAGAGAGCAGTACTTC | CASSDLLAGGREQYF | . | TRBD2 | TRBJ2-7 | TRBV2
TGTGCCAGCAGTTCCTCCGGACAGAGGGCCTCCTACGAGCAGTACTTC | CASSSSGQRASYEQYF | . | . | TRBJ2-7 | TRBV27
TGTGCCAGCAGCCAAGATAGTCGGGGACAGTTCCCCACAGATACGCAGTATTTT | CASSQDSRGQFPTDTQYF | . | TRBD1 | TRBJ2-3 | TRBV14
TGTGCCAGCAGTGGGACAGGAGCTGGCTACACCTTC | CASSGTGAGYTF | once | TRBD1 | TRBJ1-2 | TRBV2
TGTGCCAGCAGCCGATCGGCTAGCGGGAGTGAGACCCAGTACTTC | CASSRSASGSETQYF | . | TRBD2 | TRBJ2-5 | TRBV14
TGCGCCAGCAGGTACAGGGTAGTAGACACTGAAGCTTTCTTT | CASRYRVVDTEAFF | . | . | TRBJ1-1 | TRBV5-1
TGTTCCAGCAGCACATGGGCTCTCTTTGAGCAGTTCTTC | CSSSTWALFEQFF | few | . | TRBJ2-1 | TRBV7-9
TGTGCCAGCAGTTACAGCGGGGCGGAGAACACTGAAGCTTTCTTT | CASSYSGAENTEAFF | once | . | TRBJ1-1 | TRBV6-5
TGTGCCAGTAGTATCACCGGGACAGGGGCCTACGAGCAGTACTTC | CASSITGTGAYEQYF | . | TRBD1 | TRBJ2-7 | TRBV19
TGTGCCATCAGTGAGTCGATGCTACGGAGGGAACGGGAAGAGCAGTACTTC | CAISESMLRREREEQYF | . | . | TRBJ2-7 | TRBV10-3
TGTGCCAGCAGCGGGCGGACAGGGGGCACAGATACGCAGTATTTT | CASSGRTGGTDTQYF | . | TRBD1 | TRBJ2-3 | TRBV7-2
TGTGCCAGTAGTATGGGACTAGGGTTCACCTACGAGCAGTACTTC | CASSMGLGFTYEQYF | . | TRBD2 | TRBJ2-7 | TRBV19
TGTGCCAGCAGCTGGGGATCTAGCGGGGCCTACGAGCAGTACTTC | CASSWGSSGAYEQYF | once | TRBD2 | TRBJ2-7 | TRBV11-3
TGTGCCTGGAGTGGGAGGACTAGCGGCTTCACCGGGGAGCTGTTTTTT | CAWSGRTSGFTGELFF | . | TRBD2 | TRBJ2-2 | TRBV30
TGTGCCAGTAGTCCGCGACAGAAAGGTACTGAAGCTTTCTTT | CASSPRQKGTEAFF | . | . | TRBJ1-1 | TRBV19
TGCGCCAGCAGCAAGAATACCGGGACTAGAACGGCCACAGATACGCAGTATTTT | CASSKNTGTRTATDTQYF | . | TRBD2 | TRBJ2-3 | TRBV5-1
TGCAGCGTTACTAAGAGCTCCTACAATGAGCAGTTCTTC | CSVTKSSYNEQFF | . | . | TRBJ2-1 | TRBV29-1
TGCGCCACCACCCAGAATAGCAATCAGCCCCAGCATTTT | CATTQNSNQPQHF | . | . | TRBJ1-5 | TRBV10-2
TGTGCCAGGCAGACCCCTAGCGGACCCTCCTACAATGAGCAGTTCTTC | CARQTPSGPSYNEQFF | . | . | TRBJ2-1 | TRBV21-1
TGTGCCAGCAGCTTAGCGCGGGGGACTGAAGCTTTCTTT | CASSLARGTEAFF | . | . | TRBJ1-1 | TRBV7-9
TGTGCCAGCAGTTACGGGGGAGGGTCACCCCTCCACTTT | CASSYGGGSPLHF | . | . | TRBJ1-6 | TRBV6-5
TGCGCCAGCAGCCAATATGGTAGCGGGCTGTACAATGAGCAGTTCTTC | CASSQYGSGLYNEQFF | . | TRBD2 | TRBJ2-1 | TRBV4-1
TGTGCCAGCAGCTACTCACCTATGTTCACAGGGCCTGAAGCTTTCTTT | CASSYSPMFTGPEAFF | . | . | TRBJ1-1 | TRBV7-2
TGCGCCAGCAGACGGGAAGAGCTAGGCACCGGGGAGCTGTTTTTT | CASRREELGTGELFF | once | . | TRBJ2-2 | TRBV4-1
TGTGCCAGCAGAGCCGAGAGGTGGGAGCAGTTCTTC | CASRAERWEQFF | . | . | TRBJ2-1 | TRBV28
TGCGCCAGCAGTGAGCATAGACAGGGGGCTTTGACTCAGCCCCAGCATTTT | CASSEHRQGALTQPQHF | . | TRBD1 | TRBJ1-5 | TRBV10-2
TGCGCCAGCAGCTTGGGACAGGGCGGATCCTCTGGGGCCAACGTCCTGACTTTC | CASSLGQGGSSGANVLTF | . | TRBD1 | TRBJ2-6 | TRBV5-1
TGTGCCAGCAGCTTACCCGGACTAGCGATGACAGATACGCAGTATTTT | CASSLPGLAMTDTQYF | . | TRBD2 | TRBJ2-3 | TRBV7-2
TGTGCCAGCAGCGTAGTTGTCAGGGGGAACTGTAACACCTTC | CASSVVVRGNCNTF | . | TRBD1 | TRBJ1-2 | TRBV9
TGTGCCAGTAGTCTCGGGACTAGCGTAGATACGCAGTATTTT | CASSLGTSVDTQYF | . | TRBD2 | TRBJ2-3 | TRBV19
TGTGCCAGCAGTGATTTGGAGGTGGACATTCAGTACTTC | CASSDLEVDIQYF | . | . | TRBJ2-4 | TRBV14
TGTGCCAGCAGCTTGACTAGCAGCCGGCAGTATTTT | CASSLTSSRQYF | . | . | TRBJ2-3 | TRBV5-4
TGTGCCTGGGGACAGGGGGCAGGTCAGCCCCAGCATTTT | CAWGQGAGQPQHF | . | TRBD1 | TRBJ1-5 | TRBV30
TGTGCCAGCAGCACAAGCCCCCAGGAACAAGAGACCCAGTACTTC | CASSTSPQEQETQYF | . | . | TRBJ2-5 | TRBV7-9
TGTGCCAGCAGCCAAGACGGGGGGCTTGGGGCCAACGTCCTGACTTTC | CASSQDGGLGANVLTF | medium-sized | . | TRBJ2-6 | TRBV4-2
TGTGCCAGTAGTATATCGACAGGACGGAATCAGCCCCAGCATTTT | CASSISTGRNQPQHF | . | . | TRBJ1-5 | TRBV19
TGTGCCAGCAGCTTGTTGGGGGGTGGACAGCCCCAGCATTTT | CASSLLGGGQPQHF | . | . | TRBJ1-5 | TRBV5-5
TGTGCCTGGAAGGGACTAGCGGGAGTAGGGGAGACCCAGTACTTC | CAWKGLAGVGETQYF | . | TRBD2 | TRBJ2-5 | TRBV30
TGTGCCAGTAGTGCCCGGACTAGCGGGAGATTCTACAATGAGCAGTTCTTC | CASSARTSGRFYNEQFF | . | TRBD2 | TRBJ2-1 | TRBV19
TGTGCCAGCAGTTTATGGGGACTAGCGGGAGTCAATGAGCAGTTCTTC | CASSLWGLAGVNEQFF | . | TRBD2 | TRBJ2-1 | TRBV28
TGCGCCAGCAGCCAAGTATTGACTAGCGGGACTTCATTCAATGAGCAGTTCTTC | CASSQVLTSGTSFNEQFF | . | TRBD2 | TRBJ2-1 | TRBV4-1
TGCGCCAGCAGTCAATCGGTGGGGGCAACCGGGGAGCTGTTTTTT | CASSQSVGATGELFF | . | . | TRBJ2-2 | TRBV23-1